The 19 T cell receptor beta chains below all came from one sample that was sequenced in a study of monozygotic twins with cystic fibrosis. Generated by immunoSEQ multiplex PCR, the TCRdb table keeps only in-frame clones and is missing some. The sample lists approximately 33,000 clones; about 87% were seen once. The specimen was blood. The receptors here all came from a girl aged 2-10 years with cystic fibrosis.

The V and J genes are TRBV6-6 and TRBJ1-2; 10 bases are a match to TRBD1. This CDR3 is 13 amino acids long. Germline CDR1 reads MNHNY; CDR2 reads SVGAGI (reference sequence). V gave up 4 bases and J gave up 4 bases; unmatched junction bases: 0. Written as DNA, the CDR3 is TGTGCCAGCAGTTGGACAGGGGGCTATGGCTACACCTTC. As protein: CASSWTGGYGYTF.

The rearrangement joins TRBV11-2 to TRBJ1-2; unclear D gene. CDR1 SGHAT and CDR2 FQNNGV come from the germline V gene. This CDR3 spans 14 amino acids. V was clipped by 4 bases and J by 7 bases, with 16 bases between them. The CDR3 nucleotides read TGTGCCAGCAGCTCCAGCCCGGAAAAGGGTGGCTACACCTTC. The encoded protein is CASSSSPEKGGYTF.

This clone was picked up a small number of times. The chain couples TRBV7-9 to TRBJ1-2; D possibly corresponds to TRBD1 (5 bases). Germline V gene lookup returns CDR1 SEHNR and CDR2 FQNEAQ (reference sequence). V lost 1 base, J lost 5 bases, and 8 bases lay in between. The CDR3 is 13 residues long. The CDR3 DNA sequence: TGTGCCAGCAGCTTAGGGGACTGGTATGGCTACACCTTC. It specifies CASSLGDWYGYTF. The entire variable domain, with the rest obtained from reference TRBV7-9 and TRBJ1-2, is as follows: DTGVSQNPRHKITKRGQNVTFRCDPISEHNRLYWYRQTLGQGPEFLTYFQNEAQLEKSRLLSDRFSAERPKGSFSTLEIQRTEQGDSAMYLCASSLGDWYGYTFGSGTRLTVV.

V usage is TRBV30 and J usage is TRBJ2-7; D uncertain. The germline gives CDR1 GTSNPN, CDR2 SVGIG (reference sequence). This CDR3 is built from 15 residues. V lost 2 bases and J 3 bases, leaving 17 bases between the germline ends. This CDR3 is CAWSFQETPDYEQYF. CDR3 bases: TGTGCCTGGAGTTTTCAGGAGACACCAGACTACGAGCAGTACTTC.

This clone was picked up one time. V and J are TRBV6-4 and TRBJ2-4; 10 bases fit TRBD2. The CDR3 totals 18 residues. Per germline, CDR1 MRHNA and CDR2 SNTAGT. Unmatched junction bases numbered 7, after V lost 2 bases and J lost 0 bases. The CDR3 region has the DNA TGTGCCAGCAGTGACGAAGCGGGGGGGATCCTAGCCAAAAACATTCAGTACTTC. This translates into CASSDEAGGILAKNIQYF.

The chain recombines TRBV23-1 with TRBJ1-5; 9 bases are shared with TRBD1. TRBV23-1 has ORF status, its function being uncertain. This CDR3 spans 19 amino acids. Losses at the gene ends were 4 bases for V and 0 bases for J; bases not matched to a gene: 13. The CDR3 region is CASSLMRTRDRDSNQPQHF. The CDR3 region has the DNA TGCGCCAGCAGTCTAATGAGAACCAGGGACAGGGATAGCAATCAGCCCCAGCATTTT.

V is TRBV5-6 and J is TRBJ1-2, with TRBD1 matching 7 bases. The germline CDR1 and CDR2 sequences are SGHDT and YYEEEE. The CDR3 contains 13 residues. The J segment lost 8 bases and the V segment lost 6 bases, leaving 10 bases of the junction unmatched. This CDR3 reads CASTRTGEYGYTF. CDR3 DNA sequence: TGTGCCAGCACCCGAACAGGGGAATACGGCTACACCTTC.

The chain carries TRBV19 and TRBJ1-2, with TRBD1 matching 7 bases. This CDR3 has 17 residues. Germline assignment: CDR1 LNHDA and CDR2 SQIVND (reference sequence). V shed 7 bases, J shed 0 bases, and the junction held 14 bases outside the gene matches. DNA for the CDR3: TGTGCCAGTACCCATTTTCGGGAGGACAGGTCTAACTATGGCTACACCTTC. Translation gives CASTHFREDRSNYGYTF.

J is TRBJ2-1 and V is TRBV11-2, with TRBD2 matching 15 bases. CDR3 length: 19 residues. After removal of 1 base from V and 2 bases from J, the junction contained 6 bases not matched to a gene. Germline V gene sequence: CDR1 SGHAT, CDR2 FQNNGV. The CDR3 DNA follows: TGTGCCAGCAGCTTAGCCGGGACTAGCGGGGGGCCGACCTACAATGAGCAGTTCTTC. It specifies CASSLAGTSGGPTYNEQFF.

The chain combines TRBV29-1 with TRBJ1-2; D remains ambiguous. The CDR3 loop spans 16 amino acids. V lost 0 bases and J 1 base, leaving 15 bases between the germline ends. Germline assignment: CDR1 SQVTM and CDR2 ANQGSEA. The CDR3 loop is CSVEDLGQDINYGYTF. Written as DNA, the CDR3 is TGCAGCGTTGAAGATCTTGGCCAGGATATTAACTATGGCTACACCTTC.

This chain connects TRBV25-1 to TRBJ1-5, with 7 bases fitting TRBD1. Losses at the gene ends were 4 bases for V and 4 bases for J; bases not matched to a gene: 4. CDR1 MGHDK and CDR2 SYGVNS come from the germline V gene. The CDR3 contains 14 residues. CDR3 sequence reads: CASSGTGVNQPQHF. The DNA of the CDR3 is TGTGCCAGCAGTGGGACAGGCGTGAATCAGCCCCAGCATTTT.

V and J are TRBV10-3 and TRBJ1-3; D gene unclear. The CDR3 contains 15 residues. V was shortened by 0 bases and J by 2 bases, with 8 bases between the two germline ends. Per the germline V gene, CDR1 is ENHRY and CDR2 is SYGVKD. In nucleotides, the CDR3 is TGTGCCATCAGTGAGTCGGAGGTACCTGGAAACACCATATATTTT. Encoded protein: CAISESEVPGNTIYF.

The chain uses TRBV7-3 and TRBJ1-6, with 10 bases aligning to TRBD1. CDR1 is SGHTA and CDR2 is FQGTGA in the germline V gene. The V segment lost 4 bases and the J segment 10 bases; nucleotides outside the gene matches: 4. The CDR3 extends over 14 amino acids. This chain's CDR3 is CASSSGTGVSPLHF. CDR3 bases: TGTGCCAGCAGCTCCGGGACAGGGGTCTCACCCCTCCACTTT.

CDR3 in amino acids: CASSSGRISNQPQHF. The CDR3 DNA is TGTGCCAGCAGTAGTGGACGGATTAGCAATCAGCCCCAGCATTTT. The chain combines TRBV2 with TRBJ1-5; no reliable D call. CDR1 and CDR2 from the germline V gene are SNHLY and FYNNEI. This CDR3 has 15 amino acids. The V gene lost 5 bases and the J gene lost 0 bases, with 11 bases spanning the gap. Full variable domain (rest looked up from reference TRBV2 and TRBJ1-5): EPEVTQTPSHQVTQMGQEVILRCVPISNHLYFYWYRQILGQKVEFLVSFYNNEISEKSEIFDDQFSVERPDGSNFTLKIRSTKLEDSAMYFCASSSGRISNQPQHFGDGTRLSIL.

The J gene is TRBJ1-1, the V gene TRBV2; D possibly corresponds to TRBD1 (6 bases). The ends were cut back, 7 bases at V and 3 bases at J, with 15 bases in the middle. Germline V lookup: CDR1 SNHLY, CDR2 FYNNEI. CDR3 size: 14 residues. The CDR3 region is CASNLQGPDTEAFF. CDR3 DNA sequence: TGTGCCAGCAACCTTCAGGGGCCCGACACTGAAGCTTTCTTT.

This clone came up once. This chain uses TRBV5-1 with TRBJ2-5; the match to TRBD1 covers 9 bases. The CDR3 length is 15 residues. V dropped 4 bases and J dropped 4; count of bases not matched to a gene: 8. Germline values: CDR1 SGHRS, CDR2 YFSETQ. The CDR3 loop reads CASSIQQGALETQYF. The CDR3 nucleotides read TGCGCCAGCAGCATACAACAGGGGGCATTAGAGACCCAGTACTTC. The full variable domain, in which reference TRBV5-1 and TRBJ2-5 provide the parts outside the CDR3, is KAGVTQTPRYLIKTRGQQVTLSCSPISGHRSVSWYQQTPGQGLQFLFEYFSETQRNKGNFPGRFSGRQFSNSRSEMNVSTLELGDSALYLCASSIQQGALETQYFGPGTRLLVL.

In DNA form, the CDR3 reads TGTGCCAGCAATCAGGCCCTTAATTCACCCCTCCACTTT. As protein: CASNQALNSPLHF. The genes are TRBV6-5 and TRBJ1-6; D uncertain. CDR3 length: 13 amino acids. The V end lost 7 bases, the J end lost 6 bases, and 10 bases lay between the germline ends. The V gene's germline CDR1 is MNHEY and CDR2 SVGAGI.

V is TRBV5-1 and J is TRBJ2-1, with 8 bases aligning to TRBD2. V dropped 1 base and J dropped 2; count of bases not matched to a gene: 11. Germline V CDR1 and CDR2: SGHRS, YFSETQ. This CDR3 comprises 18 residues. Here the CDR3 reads CASSLRLAPTSPYNEQFF. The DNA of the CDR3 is TGCGCCAGCAGCTTGAGACTAGCGCCGACTTCTCCCTACAATGAGCAGTTCTTC. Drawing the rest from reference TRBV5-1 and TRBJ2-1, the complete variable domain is KAGVTQTPRYLIKTRGQQVTLSCSPISGHRSVSWYQQTPGQGLQFLFEYFSETQRNKGNFPGRFSGRQFSNSRSEMNVSTLELGDSALYLCASSLRLAPTSPYNEQFFGPGTRLTVL.

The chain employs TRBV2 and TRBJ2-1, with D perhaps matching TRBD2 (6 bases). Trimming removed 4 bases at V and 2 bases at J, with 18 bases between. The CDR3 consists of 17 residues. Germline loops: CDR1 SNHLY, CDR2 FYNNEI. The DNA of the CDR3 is TGTGCCAGCAGTGTCCCTACGGGGGTGGGGGCCTACAATGAGCAGTTCTTC. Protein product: CASSVPTGVGAYNEQFF.